A single sample gave rise to the 32 T cell receptor beta chains below, sequenced in a study of CD8+ T cells in alopecia areata. Extracted from the samples, RNA was reverse transcribed into cDNA to serve as the sequencing template. Data came from immunoSEQ multiplex PCR; TCRdb stores just in-frame clones and leaves some out. The sample has 110,000 or so clones; roughly two fifths are singletons. The sequencing sample was made of CD4+ T cells sorted from blood. Every receptor here comes from a human donor with alopecia areata.

This clone was detected only a few times. This chain joins TRBV30 and TRBJ2-4, with TRBD2 matching 10 bases. The CDR3 contains 13 residues. The V segment lost 5 bases and the J segment 7 bases; nucleotides outside the gene matches: 5. The germline gives CDR1 GTSNPN, CDR2 SVGIG (reference sequence). CDR3 in DNA: TGTGCCTGGGAGCGGGAGGGCCGTAACATTCAGTACTTC. Amino acid sequence: CAWEREGRNIQYF.

The chain couples TRBV25-1 to TRBJ2-6, with D hard to call. The V end lost 4 bases, the J end lost 0 bases, and 7 bases lay between the germline ends. CDR3 size: 15 residues. Germline V gene sequence: CDR1 MGHDK, CDR2 SYGVNS. CDR3 DNA: TGTGCCAGCAGTGCTGGATTCTCTGGGGCCAACGTCCTGACTTTC. Protein: CASSAGFSGANVLTF.

This chain joins TRBV27 and TRBJ1-1, with 8 bases fitting TRBD1. Germline trimming cut 3 bases from V and 4 bases from J; bases unmatched to any gene: 4. Germline-derived CDR1 and CDR2 are MNHEY and SMNVEV (reference sequence). The CDR3 extends over 14 amino acids. The CDR3 reads CASSFRGRSTEAFF. The DNA of the CDR3 is TGTGCCAGCAGTTTCAGGGGGCGCAGCACTGAAGCTTTCTTT.

The rearrangement links TRBV27 to TRBJ1-1; 7 positions agree with TRBD1. Losses at the gene ends were 6 bases for V and 5 bases for J; bases not matched to a gene: 6. Germline V gene data show CDR1 as MNHEY and CDR2 as SMNVEV (reference sequence). The CDR3 consists of 13 residues. The chain's CDR3 is CASSRQGWTEAFF. The CDR3, as DNA: TGTGCCAGCAGCCGACAGGGCTGGACTGAAGCTTTCTTT.

This chain links TRBV9 with TRBJ2-7; the match to TRBD2 covers 7 bases. The CDR3 contains 14 residues. Per the germline V gene, CDR1 is SGDLS and CDR2 is YYNGEE. Trimming at V came to 0 bases and at J to 2 bases, leaving 2 bases not matched to a gene. This CDR3 is CASSVASGPYEQYF. DNA of the CDR3: TGTGCCAGCAGCGTAGCTAGCGGTCCCTACGAGCAGTACTTC.

This clone was detected only a few times. This chain joins TRBV10-3 and TRBJ2-5; a weak D match, TRBD1 (6 bases). The CDR3 extends over 14 amino acids. Per the germline V gene, CDR1 is ENHRY and CDR2 is SYGVKD. Trimming took 7 bases from V and 2 from J, leaving 14 bases between them. CDR3 loop: CAINTRGTQETQYF. CDR3 nucleotides: TGTGCCATCAACACCAGAGGGACACAAGAGACCCAGTACTTC.

The chain links TRBV6-6 to TRBJ2-5; TRBD2 agrees at 7 bases. The germline CDR1 and CDR2 sequences are MNHNY and SVGAGI (reference sequence). This CDR3 region has 16 residues. With V trimmed by 2 bases and J by 4 bases, 10 bases remained unmatched. Here the CDR3 reads CASSYGAGRIPETQYF. CDR3 DNA: TGTGCCAGCAGTTACGGAGCGGGGCGGATCCCAGAGACCCAGTACTTC.

This clone appeared once. The chain recombines TRBV7-2 with TRBJ2-7; D is unresolved. The CDR3 contains 16 residues. Germline V gives CDR1 SGHTA, CDR2 FQGNSA. V was trimmed by 3 bases and J by 0 bases, leaving 15 bases between them. This CDR3 is CASSFVGTVTSYEQYF. DNA for the CDR3: TGTGCCAGCAGCTTCGTGGGAACGGTCACCTCCTACGAGCAGTACTTC.

V gene TRBV28 combines with J gene TRBJ2-4, with D tentatively TRBD2 (5 bases). CDR1 and CDR2 (germline): MDHEN, SYDVKM. This CDR3 spans 13 amino acids. V shed 5 bases and J shed 6 bases, with 11 bases lying between them. DNA of the CDR3: TGTGCCAGCAGTCCCACACTAGGAAACATTCAGTACTTC. This codes for CASSPTLGNIQYF.

This clone was counted once. The chain combines TRBV5-1 with TRBJ2-3; D gene unclear. The CDR3 totals 14 residues. CDR1 is SGHRS and CDR2 is YFSETQ in the germline V gene. V lost 4 bases, J lost 3 bases, and 12 bases lay in between. DNA of the CDR3: TGCGCCAGCAGCCAGTGGAGTCAGACAGATACGCAGTATTTT. It encodes CASSQWSQTDTQYF. Drawing the rest from reference TRBV5-1 and TRBJ2-3, the complete variable domain is KAGVTQTPRYLIKTRGQQVTLSCSPISGHRSVSWYQQTPGQGLQFLFEYFSETQRNKGNFPGRFSGRQFSNSRSEMNVSTLELGDSALYLCASSQWSQTDTQYFGPGTRLTVL.

This clone was observed a handful of times. The V and J genes are TRBV18 and TRBJ2-7; D gene unclear. V lost 2 bases, J lost 3 bases, and 17 bases lay in between. The CDR3 has 16 amino acids. In germline, CDR1 is KGHSH, CDR2 LQKENI. This CDR3 is CASSPAPSGTGYEQYF. CDR3 sequence (DNA): TGTGCCAGCTCACCAGCCCCTAGTGGTACGGGCTACGAGCAGTACTTC.

The CDR3 nucleotides read TGTGCCAGCAGTGCCCTTGCCTACGAGCAGTACTTC. Amino acid sequence: CASSALAYEQYF. The chain links TRBV2 to TRBJ2-7, with unresolved D. This CDR3 has 12 amino acids. V lost 4 bases and J lost 2, with 6 bases in between. Germline V lookup: CDR1 SNHLY, CDR2 FYNNEI. Complete variable domain (other parts from reference TRBV2 and TRBJ2-7): EPEVTQTPSHQVTQMGQEVILRCVPISNHLYFYWYRQILGQKVEFLVSFYNNEISEKSEIFDDQFSVERPDGSNFTLKIRSTKLEDSAMYFCASSALAYEQYFGPGTRLTVT.

This clone came up a few times. The rearrangement uses TRBV29-1 and TRBJ1-2; 9 bases are shared with TRBD1. The trim removed 4 bases at V and 2 bases at J, leaving 2 bases unmatched. The germline V gene has CDR1 SQVTM and CDR2 ANQGSEA. This CDR3 has 13 amino acids. CDR3 sequence: CSVGDRVNYGYTF. The CDR3 coding sequence is TGCAGCGTTGGGGACAGGGTAAACTATGGCTACACCTTC.

J is TRBJ2-5 and V is TRBV29-1; 7 bases are a match to TRBD2. The J call could be wrong; TRBJ2-7 is a better fit for the DNA end. Germline V gene lookup returns CDR1 SQVTM and CDR2 ANQGSEA. The CDR3 has 14 residues. In DNA, the CDR3 is TGCAGCGCCCATCTCGGGGGAGGGCGCTACGAGCAGTACTTC. Translating it yields CSAHLGGGRYEQYF.

The CDR3: CASTGGVNSYNSPLHF. DNA of the CDR3: TGTGCCAGCACCGGCGGGGTTAACTCCTATAATTCACCCCTCCACTTT. The V gene is TRBV2, the J gene TRBJ1-6, with D unclear. Germline assignment: CDR1 SNHLY and CDR2 FYNNEI. CDR3 size: 16 residues. V was cut by 7 bases and J by 0 bases, with 13 bases left in between.

This chain joins TRBV7-2 and TRBJ2-2; D tentatively reads TRBD1 or TRBD2 (6 bases each). With 1 base removed from V and 4 bases from J, the gap between germline ends came to 13 bases. Germline V gene lookup returns CDR1 SGHTA and CDR2 FQGNSA. This CDR3 is 16 amino acids long. The CDR3 sequence is CASSLVGRGLTGELFF. DNA for the CDR3: TGTGCCAGCAGCTTAGTCGGCAGGGGACTCACCGGGGAGCTGTTTTTT.

This clone was observed a few times. This sequence joins TRBV2 and TRBJ2-4; D tentatively fits TRBD1 or TRBD2 (5 bases each). The V gene lost 6 bases and the J gene lost 3 bases, with 21 bases spanning the gap. Germline-derived CDR1 and CDR2 are SNHLY and FYNNEI. CDR3 size: 17 residues. The CDR3 sequence is CASSPRGRGFGKNIQYF. The CDR3 DNA reads as TGTGCCAGCAGCCCAAGGGGCCGGGGCTTCGGCAAAAACATTCAGTACTTC.

Concerning this clone: Other DNA sequences in the same sample also yield this CDR3. The chain uses TRBV6-5 and TRBJ2-7, with 9 positions matching TRBD1. V gave up 6 bases and J gave up 2 bases; unmatched junction bases: 2. The CDR3 spans 13 residues. Per germline, CDR1 MNHEY and CDR2 SVGAGI. The CDR3 sequence is CASSRDRAYEQYF. For the CDR3, the DNA is TGTGCCAGCAGCCGGGACAGGGCCTACGAGCAGTACTTC.

The chain has TRBV9 and TRBJ2-7, with unresolved D. V was shortened by 3 bases and J by 0 bases, with 7 bases between the two germline ends. This CDR3 has 13 residues. Germline CDR1 is SGDLS and CDR2 is YYNGEE. The CDR3 sequence: CASSEGLSYEQYF. The CDR3 bases are TGTGCCAGCAGCGAGGGTCTCTCCTACGAGCAGTACTTC.

The V gene is TRBV11-3, the J gene TRBJ2-3, with unresolved D. V shed 1 base and J shed 0 bases, with 8 bases lying between them. The CDR3 is 15 residues long. The germline V gene has CDR1 SGHNT and CDR2 YENEEA. The DNA of the CDR3 is TGTGCCAGCAGCTTAGGTGCATTTAGCACAGATACGCAGTATTTT. It is translated as CASSLGAFSTDTQYF.

The rearrangement joins TRBV7-3 to TRBJ2-1; 7 bases agree with TRBD2. The length of the CDR3 is 18 residues. Germline V gene lookup returns CDR1 SGHTA and CDR2 FQGTGA. With V trimmed by 3 bases and J by 0 bases, 11 bases remained unmatched. CDR3 in amino acids: CASSLPRGLPSSYNEQFF. Written as DNA, the CDR3 is TGTGCCAGCAGCTTGCCCCGGGGACTACCAAGCTCCTACAATGAGCAGTTCTTC.

J is TRBJ2-1 and V is TRBV30, with D perhaps matching TRBD2 (6 bases). The CDR3 covers 14 residues. The germline V gene has CDR1 GTSNPN and CDR2 SVGIG (reference sequence). V lost 5 bases and J lost 9, with 20 bases in between. In DNA, the CDR3 is TGTGCCTGGCAGCCCCCAGGAGCGGGTATTGAGCAGTTCTTC. It encodes CAWQPPGAGIEQFF.

J is TRBJ1-4 and V is TRBV27, with D tentatively TRBD1 (6 bases). CDR1 is MNHEY, CDR2 SMNVEV, per germline (reference sequence). CDR3 length equals 14 residues. Trimming took 2 bases from V and 7 from J, leaving 11 bases between them. The DNA of the CDR3 is TGTGCCAGCAGTTTAAAGGGGGGCGGTGAAAAACTGTTTTTT. This gives the protein CASSLKGGGEKLFF.

The CDR3 region is CAWIYPGLSHEQYF. The DNA of the CDR3 is TGTGCCTGGATTTACCCCGGGCTATCGCACGAGCAGTACTTC. This rearrangement joins TRBV30 to TRBJ2-7; D is unclear. V was clipped by 4 bases and J by 5 bases, with 18 bases between them. Germline V lookup: CDR1 GTSNPN, CDR2 SVGIG (reference sequence). The CDR3 spans 14 residues.

The chain links TRBV7-2 to TRBJ1-4; 8 bases agree with TRBD1. CDR1 SGHTA and CDR2 FQGNSA come from the germline V gene. This CDR3 has 13 residues. Germline trimming cut 5 bases from V and 8 bases from J; bases unmatched to any gene: 4. CDR3 sequence: CASSPTGGEKLFF. Written as DNA, the CDR3 is TGTGCCAGCAGCCCTACAGGGGGGGAAAAACTGTTTTTT.

The table lists this clone with a few counts. V usage is TRBV30 and J usage is TRBJ2-3; tentative D call: TRBD1 (5 bases). CDR3 length equals 17 residues. Trimming removed 2 bases from V and 5 bases from J, with 23 bases in between. Germline-derived CDR1 and CDR2 are GTSNPN and SVGIG (reference sequence). CDR3 in amino acids: CAWSSGNLGRKGDTQYF. CDR3 coding DNA: TGTGCCTGGAGTTCGGGTAATCTGGGGCGAAAAGGAGATACGCAGTATTTT. The full variable domain, in which reference TRBV30 and TRBJ2-3 provide the parts outside the CDR3, is SQTIHQWPATLVQPVGSPLSLECTVEGTSNPNLYWYRQAAGRGLQLLFYSVGIGQISSEVPQNLSASRPQDRQFILSSKKLLLSDSGFYLCAWSSGNLGRKGDTQYFGPGTRLTVL.

There are a few counts of this clone. This chain joins TRBV29-1 and TRBJ1-2; D is ambiguous. Trimming stripped 7 bases from V and 6 bases from J, with 15 bases between. The length of the CDR3 is 12 residues. CDR1 and CDR2 from the germline V gene are SQVTM and ANQGSEA. CDR3 nucleotide sequence: TGCAGCGGTATGCAAGAAATCGATGGCTACACCTTC. Residues: CSGMQEIDGYTF.

The chain carries TRBV29-1 and TRBJ2-5; the D call may be TRBD1 or TRBD2 (5 bases each). Germline loops: CDR1 SQVTM, CDR2 ANQGSEA. V was trimmed by 1 base and J by 5 bases, leaving 20 bases between them. This CDR3 spans 16 amino acids. CDR3 DNA sequence: TGCAGCGTTGAAGCTCCGTCTAGGGGTGGGACGGAGACCCAGTACTTC. This encodes CSVEAPSRGGTETQYF.

The chain links TRBV7-9 to TRBJ1-2, with 8 bases matching TRBD1. The CDR3 totals 14 residues. The trim removed 5 bases at V and 5 bases at J, leaving 7 bases unmatched. In germline, CDR1 is SEHNR, CDR2 FQNEAQ (reference sequence). The CDR3 coding sequence is TGTGCCAGCAGCCACTCGACAGGGGCGTATGGCTACACCTTC. This gives the protein CASSHSTGAYGYTF.

This clone was recorded a few times. The chain is built from TRBV10-2 and TRBJ1-5; D unclear. There are 14 residues in the CDR3. V was pared by 3 bases and J by 6 bases, with 12 bases between. Germline V gives CDR1 WSHSY, CDR2 SAAADI. DNA of the CDR3: TGCGCCAGCAGTGAAGGAGGGCGGGCTCAGCCCCAGCATTTT. Protein: CASSEGGRAQPQHF.

In its sample, this clone was seen a few times. The chain recombines TRBV29-1 with TRBJ2-6; 8 positions match TRBD1. The CDR3 covers 15 residues. V was pared by 7 bases and J by 3 bases, with 8 bases of the junction left unmatched. The germline V gene has CDR1 SQVTM and CDR2 ANQGSEA. This chain's CDR3 is CSAGTGPGGANVLTF. The DNA of the CDR3 is TGCAGCGCGGGGACAGGACCTGGTGGGGCCAACGTCCTGACTTTC.

V and J are TRBV18 and TRBJ2-6; TRBD2 agrees at 7 bases. Germline lookup yields CDR1 KGHSH and CDR2 LQKENI. V was clipped by 6 bases and J by 0 bases; unmatched bases: 2. This CDR3 has 15 amino acids. The CDR3 region is CASSGGSSGANVLTF. The CDR3 DNA reads TGTGCCAGCTCGGGGGGGAGCTCTGGGGCCAACGTCCTGACTTTC.